This T cell receptor (beta chain) was observed in a study of OX40 agonist ivuxolimab in advanced cancers. Study as a whole: Enrolled patients in dose escalation had cancers that were hepatocellular carcinoma, melanoma, renal cell or head and neck cancer.

Sequenced by immunoSEQ multiplex PCR; TCRdb stores in-frame clones only, minus some. The sample contains about 62,000 clones, approximately 81% of which appear only once. This clone appeared once. No antigen is known for it. Findings and limits, study-wide: The expanded peripheral T cells' antigen specificity was not determined.

V lost 10 bases and J lost 7, with 19 bases in between. CDR1 and CDR2 from the germline V gene are LNHDA and SQIVND (reference sequence). The CDR3 extends over 14 amino acids. The chain has TRBV19 and TRBJ2-2, with TRBD1 as a possible D gene (7 bases). This TCR was recovered from an adult with an advanced solid tumor such as melanoma, head and neck, liver or kidney cancer. The specimen was CD4+ or CD8+ T cells sorted from blood, collected in a trial of the OX40 agonist ivuxolimab. CDR3 sequence: CATQPGGTIGELFF. In DNA, the CDR3 is TGTGCCACACAGCCAGGGGGGACGATCGGGGAGCTGTTTTTT. The variable domain in full, with the rest retrieved from reference TRBV19 and TRBJ2-2, is DGGITQSPKYLFRKEGQNVTLSCEQNLNHDAMYWYRQDPGQGLRLIYYSQIVNDFQKGDIAEGYSVSREKKESFPLTVTSAQKNPTAFYLCATQPGGTIGELFFGEGSRLTVL.